This T cell receptor beta chain was retrieved from a study of blood T cell repertoires in COVID-19 (dated by TCRdb to 2020 to 2021). Context from the whole study: Samples covering the acute and convalescent phases of COVID-19 were provided by collaborators in the United States, Italy and Spain. Where available, HLA class I and class II types were taken from metadata supplied by the sample provider and were not determined by assay-based typing. The samples were drawn from the first 160 participants of the ongoing ImmuneRACE study and from more than 1,000 subjects provided by 6 global collaborators. The repertoires were released in a freely available public database meant as a resource for research on the immune response to SARS-CoV-2. The prospective study material was composed of cDNA or gDNA derived from T cells, B-cell-depleted T cells, or PBMCs. Sample metadata almost always included a de-identified subject ID, COVID-19 status, age in years and sex. Deeply sampled blood TCRbeta repertoires from subjects exposed to, actively infected with, or recovered from COVID-19 were included in the dataset.

Study-level results and caveats: The amount of clinical and demographic metadata varied by source and participant and was provided uncurated.

A word on this clone: The clone's antigen remains unknown. No much larger clone exists at a distance of one base, and base qualities are not known.

The germline V gene encodes CDR1 SGHNT and CDR2 YYREEE (reference sequence). The germline ends are 18 bases apart after V is trimmed by 3 bases and J by 9 bases. Counted from cysteine to phenylalanine, this CDR3 has 14 amino acids. Of all the DNA, just the CDR3 is kept, 42 bases in frame from base 1. Whole blood was collected in K2EDTA tubes by collaborating institutions according to the institutions' own protocols. For TCRbeta analysis, collaborator samples were shipped as frozen whole blood, as isolated PBMCs, or as DNA extracted from either sample type. The immunoSEQ Assay, a bias-controlled multiplex PCR, was used to amplify TCRbeta CDR3 regions from genomic DNA. Per the original workflow: The number of nucleated cells in each sample was estimated by amplification of reference gene primers within the assay. To quantify the absolute abundance of each unique TCRbeta CDR3 rearrangement, sequence reads were collapsed and filtered. For each sample, productive Simpson clonality was calculated as the square root of Simpson's diversity index over productive rearrangements. TCRdb's version of the immuneACCESS table is confined to in-frame rearrangements and falls short of the full clone set. An unresolved V gene accounts for under half of the shortfall where checked; the remainder is of unknown origin. D and trimming were read from the DNA, whereas the V and J calls and clone size are those reported in that table. Present in this sample are tens of thousands of clones, approximately 92% of which were seen just once. Of the sample, around 5.2% is held by the ten largest clones.

The sample was peripheral blood. Recombination connected TRBV5-4 to TRBJ2-5; the D segment could be TRBD2, given 6 matching bases. The sequence was collected from a woman of 80 years or more with active COVID-19. The bases read TGTGCCAGCAGCTCAATGGAGGGTCCGGGGGCCCAGTACTTC. It specifies CASSSMEGPGAQYF.